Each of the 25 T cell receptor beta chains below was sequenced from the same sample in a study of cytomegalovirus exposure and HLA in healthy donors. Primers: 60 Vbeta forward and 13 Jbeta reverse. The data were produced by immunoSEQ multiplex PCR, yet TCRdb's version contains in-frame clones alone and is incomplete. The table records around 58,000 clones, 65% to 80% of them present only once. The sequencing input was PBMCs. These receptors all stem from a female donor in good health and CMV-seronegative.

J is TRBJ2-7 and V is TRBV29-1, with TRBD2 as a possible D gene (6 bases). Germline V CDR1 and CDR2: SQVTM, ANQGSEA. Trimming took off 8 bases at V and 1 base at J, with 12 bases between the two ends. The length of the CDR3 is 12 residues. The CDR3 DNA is TGCAGCACGGTGGAGGGATCCTACGAGCAGTACTTC. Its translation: CSTVEGSYEQYF.

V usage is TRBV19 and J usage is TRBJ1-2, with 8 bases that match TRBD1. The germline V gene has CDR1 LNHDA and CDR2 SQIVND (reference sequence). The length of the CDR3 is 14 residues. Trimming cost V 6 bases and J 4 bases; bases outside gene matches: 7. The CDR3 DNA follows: TGTGCCAGTAGGCCGACAGGGGCGGGCTATGGCTACACCTTC. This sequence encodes CASRPTGAGYGYTF.

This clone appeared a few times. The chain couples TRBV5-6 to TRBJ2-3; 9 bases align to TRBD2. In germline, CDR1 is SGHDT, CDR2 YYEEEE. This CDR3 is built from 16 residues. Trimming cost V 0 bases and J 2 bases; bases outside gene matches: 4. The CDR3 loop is CASSLAASGNTDTQYF. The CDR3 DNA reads TGTGCCAGCAGCTTGGCGGCTAGCGGGAACACAGATACGCAGTATTTT. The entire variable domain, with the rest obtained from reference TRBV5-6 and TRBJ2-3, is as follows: DAGVTQSPTHLIKTRGQQVTLRCSPKSGHDTVSWYQQALGQGPQFIFQYYEEEERQRGNFPDRFSGHQFPNYSSELNVNALLLGDSALYLCASSLAASGNTDTQYFGPGTRLTVL.

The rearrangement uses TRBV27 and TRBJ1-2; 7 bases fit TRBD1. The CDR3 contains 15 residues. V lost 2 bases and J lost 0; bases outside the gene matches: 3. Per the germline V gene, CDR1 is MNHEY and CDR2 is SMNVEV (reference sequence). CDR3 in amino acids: CASSLDRAANYGYTF. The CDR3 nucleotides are TGTGCCAGCAGTTTAGACAGGGCGGCTAACTATGGCTACACCTTC.

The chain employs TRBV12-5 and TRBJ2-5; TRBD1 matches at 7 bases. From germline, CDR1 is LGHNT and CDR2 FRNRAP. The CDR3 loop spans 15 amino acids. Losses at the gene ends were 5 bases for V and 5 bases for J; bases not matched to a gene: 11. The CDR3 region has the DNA TGTGCTAGTGGTCCGCAGGGGGTCGACGGGGAGACCCAGTACTTC. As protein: CASGPQGVDGETQYF.

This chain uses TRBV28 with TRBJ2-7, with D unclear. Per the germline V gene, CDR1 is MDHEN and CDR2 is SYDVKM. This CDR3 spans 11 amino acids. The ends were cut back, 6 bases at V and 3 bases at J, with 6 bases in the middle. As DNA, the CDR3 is TGTGCCAGCAGAAACAACTACGAGCAGTACTTC. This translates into CASRNNYEQYF.

The CDR3 nucleotides read TGTGCCAGCAGCGCCCCCGGGACTCTGGAGACCCAGTACTTC. Translated: CASSAPGTLETQYF. The chain is built from TRBV9 and TRBJ2-5; D possibly corresponds to TRBD2 (6 bases). The germline V gene has CDR1 SGDLS and CDR2 YYNGEE. The CDR3 is 14 amino acids. Trimming shortened V by 3 bases and J by 5 bases, and 14 bases separated the two germline ends.

The CDR3 coding sequence is TGTGCCAGCAGCTTGGGGGACATCCCCCCTGAAGCTTTCTTT. Translated, it gives CASSLGDIPPEAFF. The V call is TRBV5-8, the J call TRBJ1-1; maybe TRBD1 (6 bases). CDR3 size: 14 residues. Trimming cost V 0 bases and J 6 bases, with 12 bases left between them. CDR1 and CDR2 from the germline V gene are SGHTS and YDEGEE.

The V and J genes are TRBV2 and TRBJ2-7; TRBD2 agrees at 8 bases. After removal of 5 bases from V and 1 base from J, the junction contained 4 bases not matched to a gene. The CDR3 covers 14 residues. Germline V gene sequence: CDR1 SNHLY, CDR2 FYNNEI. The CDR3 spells CASSQRERSYEQYF. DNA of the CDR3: TGTGCCAGCAGTCAGCGGGAGAGATCCTACGAGCAGTACTTC.

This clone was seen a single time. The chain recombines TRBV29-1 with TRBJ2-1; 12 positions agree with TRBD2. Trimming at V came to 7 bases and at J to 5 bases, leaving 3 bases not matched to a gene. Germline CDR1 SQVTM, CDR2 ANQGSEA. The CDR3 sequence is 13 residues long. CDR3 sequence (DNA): TGCAGCGGAGGACTAGCGGGAAACAATGAGCAGTTCTTC. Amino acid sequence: CSGGLAGNNEQFF.

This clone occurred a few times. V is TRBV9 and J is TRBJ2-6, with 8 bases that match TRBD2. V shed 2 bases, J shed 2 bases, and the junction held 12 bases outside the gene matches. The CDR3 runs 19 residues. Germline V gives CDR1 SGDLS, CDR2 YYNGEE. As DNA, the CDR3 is TGTGCCAGCAGCGTCGGACAGCTAGGCGGGGGGACTGGGGCCAACGTCCTGACTTTC. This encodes CASSVGQLGGGTGANVLTF.

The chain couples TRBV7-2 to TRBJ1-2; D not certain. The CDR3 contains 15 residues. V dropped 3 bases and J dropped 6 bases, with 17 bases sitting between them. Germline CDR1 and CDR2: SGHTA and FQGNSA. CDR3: CASSFPRGSKDGYTF. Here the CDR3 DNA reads TGTGCCAGCAGCTTCCCCCGGGGTTCTAAGGATGGCTACACCTTC. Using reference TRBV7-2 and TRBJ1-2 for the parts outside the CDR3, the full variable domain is GAGVSQSPSNKVTEKGKDVELRCDPISGHTALYWYRQSLGQGLEFLIYFQGNSAPDKSGLPSDRFSAERTGGSVSTLTIQRTQQEDSAVYLCASSFPRGSKDGYTFGSGTRLTVV.

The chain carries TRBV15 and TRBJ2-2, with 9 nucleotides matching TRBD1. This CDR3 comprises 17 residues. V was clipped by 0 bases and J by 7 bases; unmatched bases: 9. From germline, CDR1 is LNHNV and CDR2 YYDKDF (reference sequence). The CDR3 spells CATSRDRGQGVGGELFF. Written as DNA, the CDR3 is TGTGCCACCAGCAGAGATAGGGGACAGGGTGTCGGCGGGGAGCTGTTTTTT. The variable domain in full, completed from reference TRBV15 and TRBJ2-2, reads DAMVIQNPRYQVTQFGKPVTLSCSQTLNHNVMYWYQQKSSQAPKLLFHYYDKDFNNEADTPDNFQSRRPNTSFCFLDIRSPGLGDTAMYLCATSRDRGQGVGGELFFGEGSRLTVL.

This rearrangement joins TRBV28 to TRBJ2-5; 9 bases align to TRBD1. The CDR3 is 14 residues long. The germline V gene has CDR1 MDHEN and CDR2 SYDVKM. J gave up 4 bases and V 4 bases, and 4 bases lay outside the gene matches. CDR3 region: CASSWTGVVETQYF. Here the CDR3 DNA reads TGTGCCAGCAGTTGGACAGGGGTCGTAGAGACCCAGTACTTC.

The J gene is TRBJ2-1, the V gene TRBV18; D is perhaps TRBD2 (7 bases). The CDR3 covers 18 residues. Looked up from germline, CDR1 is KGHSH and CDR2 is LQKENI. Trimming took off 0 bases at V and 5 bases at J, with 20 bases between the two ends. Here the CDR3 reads CASSPPGIPGGGNNEQFF. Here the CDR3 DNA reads TGTGCCAGCTCACCACCGGGAATACCGGGGGGCGGGAACAATGAGCAGTTCTTC.

The CDR3 loop reads CASRPGGLKTYEQYF. In DNA, the CDR3 is TGTGCCAGCAGGCCCGGAGGGCTCAAAACCTACGAGCAGTACTTC. The chain links TRBV6-5 to TRBJ2-7; TRBD2 might be the D (6 bases). The CDR3 length is 15 residues. In germline, CDR1 is MNHEY, CDR2 SVGAGI. V lost 6 bases and J lost 2, with 17 bases in between.

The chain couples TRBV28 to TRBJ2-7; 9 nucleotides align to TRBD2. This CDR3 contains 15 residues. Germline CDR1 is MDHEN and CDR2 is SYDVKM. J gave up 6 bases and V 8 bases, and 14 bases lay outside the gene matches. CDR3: CASGSAGGPQGEQYF. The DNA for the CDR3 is TGTGCCAGCGGCTCGGCGGGAGGGCCGCAGGGCGAGCAGTACTTC.

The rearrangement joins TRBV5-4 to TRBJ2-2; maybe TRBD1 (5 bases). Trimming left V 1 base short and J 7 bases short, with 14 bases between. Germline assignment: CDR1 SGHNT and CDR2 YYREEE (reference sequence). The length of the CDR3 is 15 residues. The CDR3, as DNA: TGTGCCAGCAGCTTGTCAGGGTGGGATGGCGGGGAGCTGTTTTTT. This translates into CASSLSGWDGGELFF.

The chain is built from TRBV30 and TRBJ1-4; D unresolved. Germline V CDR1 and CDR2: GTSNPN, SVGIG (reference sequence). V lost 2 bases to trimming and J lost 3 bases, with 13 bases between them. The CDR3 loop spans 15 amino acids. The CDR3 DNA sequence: TGTGCCTGGAGTACCCCGCGGTCCGCTAATGAAAAACTGTTTTTT. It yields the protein CAWSTPRSANEKLFF.

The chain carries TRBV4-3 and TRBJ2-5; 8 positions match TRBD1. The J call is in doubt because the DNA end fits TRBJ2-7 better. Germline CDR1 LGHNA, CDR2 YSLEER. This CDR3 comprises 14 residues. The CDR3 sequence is CASSQGTGRYEQYF. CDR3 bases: TGCGCCAGCAGCCAAGGGACAGGGCGCTACGAGCAGTACTTC.

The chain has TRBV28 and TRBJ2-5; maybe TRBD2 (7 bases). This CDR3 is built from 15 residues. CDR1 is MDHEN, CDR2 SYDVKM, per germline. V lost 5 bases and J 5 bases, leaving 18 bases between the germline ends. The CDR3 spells CASSTSRGRGETQYF. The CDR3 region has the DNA TGTGCCAGCAGTACCTCCCGGGGGCGGGGGGAGACCCAGTACTTC.

The CDR3 DNA follows: TGCGCCAGCACCCTTTCGGCTAGCGGGGCCCAAGAGACCCAGTACTTC. This codes for CASTLSASGAQETQYF. The chain couples TRBV5-1 to TRBJ2-5, with 9 bases fitting TRBD2. The CDR3 is made up of 16 amino acids. CDR1 is SGHRS and CDR2 is YFSETQ in the germline V gene. J gave up 1 base and V 6 bases, and 10 bases lay outside the gene matches.

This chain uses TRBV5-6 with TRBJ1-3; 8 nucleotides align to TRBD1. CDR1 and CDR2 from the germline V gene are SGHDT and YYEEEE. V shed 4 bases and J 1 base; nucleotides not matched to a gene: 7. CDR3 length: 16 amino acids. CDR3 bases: TGTGCCAGCAGCGCGGGGACAGGTTATTCTGGAAACACCATATATTTT. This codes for CASSAGTGYSGNTIYF.

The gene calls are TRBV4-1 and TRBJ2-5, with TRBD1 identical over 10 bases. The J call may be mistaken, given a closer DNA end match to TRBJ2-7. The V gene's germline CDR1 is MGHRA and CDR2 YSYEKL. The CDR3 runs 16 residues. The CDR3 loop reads CASSQDPGTGVDEQYF. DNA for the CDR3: TGCGCCAGCAGCCAAGACCCCGGGACAGGGGTAGACGAGCAGTACTTC.

CDR3 amino acids: CASSPSTGYGYTF. Written as DNA, the CDR3 is TGTGCCAGCAGCCCGTCGACAGGGTATGGCTACACCTTC. This chain connects TRBV7-3 to TRBJ1-2, with 7 bases lining up with TRBD1. The length of the CDR3 is 13 residues. Trimming at V came to 5 bases and at J to 5 bases, leaving 5 bases not matched to a gene. Germline assignment: CDR1 SGHTA and CDR2 FQGTGA.